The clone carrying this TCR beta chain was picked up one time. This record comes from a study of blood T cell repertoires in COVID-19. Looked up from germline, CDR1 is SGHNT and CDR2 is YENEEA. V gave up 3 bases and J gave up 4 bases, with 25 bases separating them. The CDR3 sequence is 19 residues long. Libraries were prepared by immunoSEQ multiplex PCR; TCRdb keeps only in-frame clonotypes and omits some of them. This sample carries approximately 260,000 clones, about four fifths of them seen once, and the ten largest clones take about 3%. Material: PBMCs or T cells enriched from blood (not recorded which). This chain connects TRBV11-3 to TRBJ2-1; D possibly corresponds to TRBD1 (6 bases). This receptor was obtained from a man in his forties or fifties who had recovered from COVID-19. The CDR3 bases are TGTGCCAGCAGCTTGTATCTACTCGGGACACACGGAAAGTACAATGAGCAGTTCTTC. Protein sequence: CASSLYLLGTHGKYNEQFF.